This TCR beta chain was sequenced in a study of OX40 agonist ivuxolimab in advanced cancers. Whole-study context: The patients got ivuxolimab, which is an agonistic anti-OX40 (CD134) antibody.

Remarks on this clone: Its antigen is currently unknown.

CDR1 LNHNV and CDR2 YYDKDF come from the germline V gene (reference sequence). The CDR3 loop spans 14 amino acids. Germline trimming cut 5 bases from V and 3 bases from J; bases unmatched to any gene: 7. Study outcomes and limitations: Certain nonresponders likewise exhibited a low normalized T-cell clonal expansion. The authors did not determine the antigen specificity of the expanded peripheral T cells. CD4+ T cells averaged fewer expanded clones than CD8+ T cells.

Repertoires were generated with immunoSEQ multiplex PCR, while TCRdb's copy carries only in-frame clones and drops some. This table has 45,000 to 55,000 clones, around 94% appearing once. The specimen comprised CD4+ or CD8+ T cells sorted from blood, sampled in a trial of the OX40 agonist ivuxolimab. The J gene is TRBJ2-7, the V gene TRBV15; TRBD2 aligns across 7 bases. The TCR sequence derives from an adult with an advanced solid tumor such as melanoma, head and neck, liver or kidney cancer. The CDR3 region is CATSPRTRIYEQYF. The CDR3, as DNA: TGTGCCACCAGCCCTCGGACTAGAATCTACGAGCAGTACTTC.